These T cell receptor beta chains were read from a single sample in a study of T cell repertoires in cytomegalovirus infection. TCRdb redid the calling of the reads with MiXCR, one entry per CDR3 protein. Among fewer than 200,000 distinct CDR3 sequences listed, nearly 9.5% were seen once. Specimen: PBMCs. The origin of the receptors is a human donor in good health (CMV status not recorded). Some clones in this sample may be carry-over from other donors' samples. The CDR3 runs from the conserved cysteine through the conserved F or W. D genes are given only for firm matches. Only part of the rows carry a size: once, few, many, or a class if the clone is expanded.

>NA|TRBJ1-5|TRBV7-8|15|many
CASSFVGTNNQPQHF
TGTGCCAGCAGCTTTGTCGGGACCAACAATCAGCCCCAGCATTTT
>TRBD1|TRBJ1-5|TRBV6-6|15|NA
CASRRQGSSNQPRHF
TGTGCCAGCAGAAGACAGGGGTCTAGCAATCAGCCCCGGCATTTT
>NA|TRBJ1-3|TRBV6-1|13|many
CASSRGPGNTIYF
TGTGCCAGCAGCAGAGGGCCTGGAAACACCATATATTTT
>NA|TRBJ2-6|TRBV28|12|many
CASGSGANVLTF
TGTGCCAGCGGCTCTGGGGCCAACGTCCTGACTTTC
>NA|TRBJ1-1|TRBV29-1|12|NA
CSAGWGKTEAFF
TGCAGCGCCGGATGGGGGAAAACTGAAGCTTTCTTT
>NA|TRBJ1-1|TRBV5-4|15|few
CASSLNRGVYTEAFF
TGTGCCAGCAGCTTAAATCGGGGTGTGTACACTGAAGCTTTCTTT
>NA|TRBJ2-7|TRBV28|15|many
CASSPPTGSSYEQYF
TGTGCCAGCAGTCCTCCTACAGGGAGCTCCTACGAGCAGTACTTC
>TRBD2|TRBJ2-1|TRBV7-6|18|many
CASSRTGQGTSGYNEQFF
TGTGCCAGCAGCAGGACCGGACAGGGGACTAGCGGCTACAATGAGCAGTTCTTC
>NA|TRBJ1-5|TRBV7-2|14|many
CASALTGTGQPQHF
TGTGCCAGCGCCCTAACAGGGACGGGTCAGCCCCAGCATTTT
>NA|TRBJ2-5|TRBV28|14|many
CASRTSVGRETQYF
TGTGCCAGCAGGACCTCGGTGGGGAGGGAGACCCAGTACTTC
>NA|TRBJ1-1|TRBV28|13|many
CASTPQTPPKAFF
TGTGCCAGCACCCCCCAAACTCCTCCAAAAGCTTTCTTT
>NA|TRBJ2-6|TRBV7-2|19|many
CASSARGTAKSSGANVLTF
TGTGCCAGCAGCGCTCGGGGGACAGCCAAGAGCTCTGGGGCCAACGTCCTGACTTTC
>NA|TRBJ2-3|TRBV15|15|many
CATSRGEVGTDTQYF
TGTGCCACCAGCAGAGGAGAGGTGGGCACAGATACGCAGTATTTT
>NA|TRBJ2-1|TRBV7-2|13|NA
CASSLGAANEQFF
TGTGCCAGCAGCTTAGGCGCGGCAAATGAGCAGTTCTTC
>NA|TRBJ2-2|TRBV7-6|13|many
CASSLAAVGELFF
TGTGCCAGCAGCTTAGCAGCTGTCGGGGAGCTGTTTTTT
>NA|TRBJ2-5|TRBV15|14|few
CATSKRTKEETQYF
TGTGCCACCAGCAAAAGGACAAAGGAAGAGACCCAGTACTTC
>NA|TRBJ2-1|TRBV12-5|14|many
CASGLGGVYNEQFF
TGTGCTAGTGGTTTGGGCGGAGTTTACAATGAGCAGTTCTTC
>TRBD1|TRBJ1-2|TRBV20-1|14|few
CSARDRDRSLGYTF
TGCAGTGCTAGAGATCGGGACAGGTCCCTTGGCTACACCTTC
>TRBD1|TRBJ1-2|TRBV19|13|many
CASGDRGGYGYTF
TGTGCCAGCGGGGACAGGGGTGGATACGGCTACACCTTC
>NA|TRBJ1-2|TRBV7-2|16|many
CASSLARWGSNYGYTF
TGTGCCAGCAGCTTAGCGAGGTGGGGTTCTAACTATGGCTACACCTTC
>TRBD1|TRBJ1-4|TRBV12-3/TRBV12-4|15|many
CASSSRDRGEEKLFF
TGTGCCAGCAGTTCTAGGGACAGGGGAGAAGAAAAACTGTTTTTT
>NA|TRBJ1-3|TRBV19|14|NA
CASISMSSGNTIYF
TGTGCCAGTATTTCCATGAGCTCTGGAAACACCATATATTTT
>NA|TRBJ1-1|TRBV15|17|NA
CATSREADPGGGTEAFF
TGTGCCACCAGCAGAGAGGCGGACCCCGGGGGAGGTACTGAAGCTTTCTTT
>TRBD1|TRBJ1-2|TRBV5-1|14|NA
CASSRTTGEDGYTF
TGCGCCAGCAGCCGTACTACAGGGGAGGATGGCTACACCTTC
>NA|TRBJ1-1|TRBV6-5|16|few
CASSYGGGLMNTEAFF
TGTGCCAGCAGTTACGGCGGGGGACTCATGAACACTGAAGCTTTCTTT
>NA|TRBJ1-1|TRBV7-6|13|many
CASSFREGAEAFF
TGTGCCAGCAGCTTCAGGGAGGGCGCTGAAGCTTTCTTT
>TRBD1|TRBJ2-7|TRBV20-1|15|NA
CSARDSDRGIYEQYF
TGCAGTGCTAGAGATTCCGACAGGGGAATTTATGAGCAGTACTTC
>NA|TRBJ1-5|TRBV5-6|15|few
CASSLDAGHPRPQHF
TGTGCCAGCAGCTTGGATGCCGGCCACCCGAGGCCCCAGCATTTT
>TRBD1|TRBJ1-5|TRBV7-9|14|many
CASSLGQGHQPQHF
TGTGCCAGCAGCTTGGGACAGGGCCACCAGCCCCAGCATTTT
>NA|TRBJ1-3|TRBV25-1|13|few
CASSEAGGNTIYF
TGTGCCAGCAGTGAGGCAGGGGGAAACACCATATATTTT
>NA|TRBJ1-5|TRBV5-8|15|NA
CASSFTGKGNQPQHF
TGTGCCAGCAGCTTTACAGGGAAGGGCAATCAGCCCCAGCATTTT
>NA|TRBJ2-5|TRBV7-7|13|many
CASSSPGQETQYF
TGTGCCAGCAGCTCCCCAGGGCAAGAGACCCAGTACTTC
>NA|TRBJ2-1|TRBV28|12|many
CASSPPFNEQFF
TGTGCCAGCAGTCCACCTTTCAATGAGCAGTTCTTC
>NA|TRBJ2-7|TRBV27|11|many
CASSSSDEQYF
TGTGCCAGCAGCTCCTCAGACGAGCAGTACTTC
>NA|TRBJ1-5|TRBV7-2|15|many
CASSLAPGVFQPQHF
TGTGCCAGCAGCTTAGCTCCAGGGGTTTTTCAGCCCCAGCATTTT
>TRBD2|TRBJ2-3|TRBV7-2|15|many
CASSWASGSADTQYF
TGTGCCAGCAGCTGGGCTAGCGGGAGTGCAGATACGCAGTATTTT
>NA|TRBJ2-3|TRBV10-3|13|NA
CASLAVLGDTQYF
TGTGCCTCCCTAGCTGTCCTCGGAGATACGCAGTATTTT
>NA|TRBJ1-3|TRBV19|14|many
CASSITDSGNTIYF
TGTGCCAGTAGTATAACAGACTCTGGAAACACCATATATTTT
>TRBD1|TRBJ1-1|TRBV7-6|15|many
CASSPQTGEGTEAFF
TGTGCCAGCAGCCCGCAAACAGGGGAGGGGACTGAAGCTTTCTTT
>NA|TRBJ1-1|TRBV12-3/TRBV12-4|13|NA
CASNEQGAGEAFF
TGTGCCAGCAATGAACAGGGTGCCGGCGAAGCTTTCTTT
>NA|TRBJ2-7|TRBV7-4|15|many
CASSLKGGYSYEQYF
TGTGCCAGCAGCTTAAAGGGGGGATACTCCTACGAGCAGTACTTC
>NA|TRBJ1-1|TRBV11-1|13|many
CASSFKLNTEAFF
TGTGCCAGCAGCTTTAAGTTGAACACTGAAGCTTTCTTT
>NA|TRBJ2-7|TRBV5-6|16|few
CASSPGGRGISYEQYF
TGTGCCAGCAGCCCCGGGGGGCGGGGGATATCCTACGAGCAGTACTTC
>NA|TRBJ2-3|TRBV7-8|13|many
CASSFQGTDTQYF
TGTGCCAGCAGCTTCCAGGGTACAGATACGCAGTATTTT
>TRBD2|TRBJ2-7|TRBV7-2|16|many
CASSYLLAGGRVEQYF
TGTGCCAGCAGCTACCTGTTAGCGGGAGGGAGGGTCGAGCAGTACTTC
>NA|TRBJ1-1|TRBV20-1|14|many
CSAREYGGITEAFF
TGCAGTGCTAGAGAGTATGGAGGTATCACTGAAGCTTTCTTT
>TRBD2|TRBJ2-5|TRBV20-1|15|few
CSASGTSGRDETQYF
TGCAGTGCTAGCGGAACTAGCGGGAGGGACGAGACCCAGTACTTC
>NA|TRBJ2-7|TRBV6-5|14|many
CASSYGRRSYEQYF
TGTGCCAGCAGTTACGGCAGAAGGAGCTACGAGCAGTACTTC
>NA|TRBJ2-7|TRBV11-2|14|many
CASLGAAGSYEQYF
TGTGCCAGCCTGGGGGCAGCGGGCTCCTACGAGCAGTACTTC
>NA|TRBJ2-7|TRBV7-2|16|many
CASSLAPGPNSYEQYF
TGTGCCAGCAGCTTAGCTCCGGGGCCAAATTCCTACGAGCAGTACTTC
>NA|TRBJ2-1|TRBV28|14|few
CASSLGGFDNEQFF
TGTGCCAGCAGTTTAGGCGGATTTGACAATGAGCAGTTCTTC
>NA|TRBJ2-3|TRBV27|18|many
CASRQSVRRTLLTDTQYF
TGTGCCAGCCGCCAATCGGTTAGGAGGACCCTTCTCACAGATACGCAGTATTTT